A selection of T cell receptor beta chains follows, all from one sample in a study of control samples from healthy donors and cancer patients. Clones were read by immunoSEQ multiplex PCR, and TCRdb kept only the in-frame ones, dropping some. The sample includes about 270,000 clones, over 75% of them seen just once. Sequenced: PBMCs. These receptors were obtained from an older woman with lung cancer. The CDR3 runs from the conserved cysteine through the conserved F or W. The D gene is left open where the match is weak. The size of a clone is reported for some rows only, either as once, few or many, or as a class for expanded clones.

TRBV10-3	TRBJ2-1	.	.	TGTGCCATCAGTGGGGCAGAGACCTACAATGAGCAGTTCTTC	CAISGAETYNEQFF
TRBV29-1	TRBJ1-1	.	.	TGCAGCGTTACGGCCGGGACAAGTGAAGCTTTCTTT	CSVTAGTSEAFF
TRBV6-4	TRBJ2-2	.	TRBD1	TGTGCCAGCAGTGACGGACAGGGGGACACCGGGGAGCTGTTTTTT	CASSDGQGDTGELFF
TRBV5-1	TRBJ2-5	.	.	TGCGCCAGCAGCTCGACTAGTCCGGAGACCCAGTACTTC	CASSSTSPETQYF
TRBV5-8	TRBJ2-3	.	TRBD1	TGTGCCAGCAGCCCCGGGACAGGCGCTAGCACAGATACGCAGTATTTT	CASSPGTGASTDTQYF
TRBV7-3	TRBJ2-5	.	.	TGTGCCAGCAGCTTACTGCCAGGGGGAGGAGAGACCCAGTACTTC	CASSLLPGGGETQYF
TRBV5-1	TRBJ1-3	once	TRBD1	TGCGCCAGCAGCGGCTCGGGACAGGGCTCTGGAAACACCATATATTTT	CASSGSGQGSGNTIYF
TRBV6-6	TRBJ1-1	.	TRBD1	TGTGCCAGCAGCGGGGGCAGGGGGGGTGACACTGAAGCTTTCTTT	CASSGGRGGDTEAFF
TRBV27	TRBJ2-3	.	.	TGTGCCAGCAGCCCACTAGGGTCCTACACAGATACGCAGTATTTT	CASSPLGSYTDTQYF
TRBV5-1	TRBJ2-1	.	TRBD2	TGCGCCAGCAGCTTACCTAGCGGGAGAGGGAATGAGCAGTTCTTC	CASSLPSGRGNEQFF
TRBV19	TRBJ1-3	.	.	TGTGCCAGTAGTACCAGCGGCTCTGGAAACACCATATATTTT	CASSTSGSGNTIYF
TRBV9	TRBJ2-1	.	.	TGTGCCAGCAGCGTAGCGGGACCCTCCTACAATGAGCAGTTCTTC	CASSVAGPSYNEQFF
TRBV2	TRBJ1-4	.	.	TGTGCCAGCAGTGAAGTGGTCGGGGTACAAGAAAAACTGTTTTTT	CASSEVVGVQEKLFF
TRBV19	TRBJ2-3	.	TRBD2	TGTGCCAGTATTCGGGGGGGGCCGGGAGATACGCAGTATTTT	CASIRGGPGDTQYF
TRBV2	TRBJ1-1	few	.	TGTGCCAGCAGACCCAACGAATTAAACACTGAAGCTTTCTTT	CASRPNELNTEAFF
TRBV4-1	TRBJ2-5	.	.	TGCGCCAGCAGCCAAGTAGGAGGGATAGAGACCCAGTACTTC	CASSQVGGIETQYF
TRBV7-2	TRBJ2-7	.	.	TGTGCCAGCAGCTGGACCTCCTCCTACGAGCAGTACTTC	CASSWTSSYEQYF
TRBV2	TRBJ1-2	.	.	TGTGCCAGCCGCTCGGGTGTAGGGGTCTATGGCTACACCTTC	CASRSGVGVYGYTF
TRBV7-9	TRBJ2-1	.	TRBD2	TGTGCCAGCAGCCCGGGACTAGCGGGGTATGAGGAGCAGTTCTTC	CASSPGLAGYEEQFF
TRBV7-9	TRBJ2-2	few	.	TGTGCCAGCAGCTTAGTCTGGGAGAACACCGGGGAGCTGTTTTTT	CASSLVWENTGELFF